This paragraph covers one T cell receptor beta chain sequence. The V end was cut by 5 bases, the J end by 3 bases, with 13 bases between. This CDR3 is built from 14 residues. Germline-derived CDR1 and CDR2 are SEHNR and FQNEAQ (reference sequence). The data derive from a study of blood T cell repertoires in COVID-19. Overall study: PBMCs, B-cell-depleted T cells, or T cells provided the cDNA or gDNA that made up the material.

Clones were sequenced by immunoSEQ multiplex PCR, and TCRdb holds only the in-frame ones, with some missing. The profile shows a few hundred thousand clones, approximately 90% of them singletons. The sample was peripheral blood. V and J are TRBV7-9 and TRBJ1-1; D perhaps matches TRBD1 (5 bases). This sequence originates from a man aged 30-40 years with acute or convalescent COVID-19. In nucleotides, the CDR3 is TGTGCCAGCAGCCTCGGGCGGGACTACACTGAAGCTTTCTTT. Translation gives CASSLGRDYTEAFF.